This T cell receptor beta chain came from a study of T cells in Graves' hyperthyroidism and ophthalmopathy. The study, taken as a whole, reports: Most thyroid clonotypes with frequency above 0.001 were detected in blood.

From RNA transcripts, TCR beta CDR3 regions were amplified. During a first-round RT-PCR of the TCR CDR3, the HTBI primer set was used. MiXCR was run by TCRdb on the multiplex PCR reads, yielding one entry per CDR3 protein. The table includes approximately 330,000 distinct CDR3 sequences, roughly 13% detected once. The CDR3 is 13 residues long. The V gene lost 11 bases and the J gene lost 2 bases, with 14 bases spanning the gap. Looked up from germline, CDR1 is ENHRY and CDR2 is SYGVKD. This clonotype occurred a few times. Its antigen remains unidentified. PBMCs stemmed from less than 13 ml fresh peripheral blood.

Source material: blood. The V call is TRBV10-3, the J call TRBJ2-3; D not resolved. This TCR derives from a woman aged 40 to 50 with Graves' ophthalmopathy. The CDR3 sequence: CALAADHTDTQYF. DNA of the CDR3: TGTGCCTTAGCCGCGGACCACACAGATACGCAGTATTTT.